The 14 T cell receptor beta chains below come from one sample, sequenced in a study of blood T cell repertoires in COVID-19. Data came from immunoSEQ multiplex PCR; TCRdb stores just in-frame clones and leaves some out. The table records 300,000 or so clones, roughly 88% of them present only once. The sequenced sample consisted of peripheral blood. The receptors derive from a woman between 45 and 65 years old with acute or convalescent COVID-19.

The chain combines TRBV7-2 with TRBJ1-2; the D is unclear. V was shortened by 4 bases and J by 7 bases, with 19 bases between the two germline ends. From germline, CDR1 is SGHTA and CDR2 FQGNSA. The length of the CDR3 is 15 residues. The CDR3 coding sequence is TGTGCCAGCAGCTCCGGCTGGGTCGCAGGAGGTGGCTACACCTTC. It yields the protein CASSSGWVAGGGYTF.

The gene calls are TRBV21-1 and TRBJ1-5; whether TRBD1, the table's D call, matches the DNA was not checked. TRBV21-1 is described as a pseudogene. This CDR3 has 15 residues. The CDR3 DNA follows: TGTGCCAGCAGCAAAGGAGGGGACAGAGATCAGCCCCAGCATTTT. Translation gives CASSKGGDRDQPQHF.

The chain joins TRBV24-1 to TRBJ2-3; TRBD2 matches 14 bases. Trimming at V came to 1 base and at J to 0 bases, leaving 2 bases not matched to a gene. The germline gives CDR1 KGHDR, CDR2 SFDVKD. The CDR3 is 18 residues long. The CDR3 bases are TGTGCCACCAGTGATTTAGGACTAGCGGGAGGTAGCACAGATACGCAGTATTTT. Its translation is CATSDLGLAGGSTDTQYF.

This clone was counted between two and nine times. The chain carries TRBV4-3 and TRBJ2-2; D ambiguous. CDR3 length equals 15 residues. V gave up 0 bases and J gave up 2 bases, with 7 bases separating them. Looked up from germline, CDR1 is LGHNA and CDR2 is YSLEER. This CDR3 is CASSQDRSNTGELFF. In nucleotides, the CDR3 is TGCGCCAGCAGCCAAGACAGATCCAACACCGGGGAGCTGTTTTTT.

The rearrangement joins TRBV5-8 to TRBJ1-1; 8 bases map to TRBD1. The junction had 4 bases not matched to a gene; V was cut back by 2 bases and J by 1 base. Germline-derived CDR1 and CDR2 are SGHTS and YDEGEE. The CDR3 consists of 15 residues. The CDR3 DNA reads as TGTGCCAGCAGCTTCCGGGGGACAGGGAACACTGAAGCTTTCTTT. This codes for CASSFRGTGNTEAFF.

The rearrangement uses TRBV29-1 and TRBJ2-2, with a possible D match to TRBD1 (5 bases). Looked up from germline, CDR1 is SQVTM and CDR2 is ANQGSEA. Trimming removed 3 bases at V and 2 bases at J, with 10 bases between. CDR3 size: 14 residues. CDR3 sequence reads: CSVDGQGNTGELFF. The DNA for the CDR3 is TGCAGCGTTGACGGCCAGGGAAACACCGGGGAGCTGTTTTTT.

The chain couples TRBV11-2 to TRBJ2-1, with TRBD2 identical over 13 bases. Germline V gives CDR1 SGHAT, CDR2 FQNNGV. The CDR3 totals 15 residues. V lost 6 bases and J lost 6; bases outside the gene matches: 5. Here the CDR3 DNA reads TGTGCCAGCAGATCGACTAGCGGGAGGCTCAATGAGCAGTTCTTC. It translates to CASRSTSGRLNEQFF.

The rearrangement links TRBV2 to TRBJ2-2; 7 nucleotides line up with TRBD2. There are 16 residues in the CDR3. Germline V CDR1 and CDR2: SNHLY, FYNNEI. The J segment lost 0 bases and the V segment lost 4 bases, leaving 5 bases of the junction unmatched. Here the CDR3 DNA reads TGTGCCAGCAGTGGTCGGACTAGGGCGAACACCGGGGAGCTGTTTTTT. Translated: CASSGRTRANTGELFF.

The rearrangement joins TRBV18 to TRBJ1-1, with D uncertain. This CDR3 has 13 residues. V lost 3 bases to trimming and J lost 1 base, with 6 bases between them. CDR1 and CDR2 (germline): KGHSH, LQKENI. CDR3 bases: TGTGCCAGCTCACCGGCTGAGAACACTGAAGCTTTCTTT. Translated: CASSPAENTEAFF.

The V gene is TRBV28, the J gene TRBJ1-5, with a possible D match to TRBD1 (5 bases). Germline CDR1 reads MDHEN; CDR2 reads SYDVKM. V was cut by 2 bases and J by 3 bases, with 8 bases left in between. The CDR3 is made up of 14 amino acids. The CDR3 loop reads CASSLGAANQPQHF. CDR3 nucleotides: TGTGCCAGCAGTTTAGGGGCCGCCAATCAGCCCCAGCATTTT. The full variable domain, completed using reference TRBV28 and TRBJ1-5, is DVKVTQSSRYLVKRTGEKVFLECVQDMDHENMFWYRQDPGLGLRLIYFSYDVKMKEKGDIPEGYSVSREKKERFSLILESASTNQTSMYLCASSLGAANQPQHFGDGTRLSIL.

This clone was seen a single time. The CDR3 region is CASSARLAGGYQETQYF. The CDR3 DNA is TGTGCCAGCAGCGCCCGACTAGCGGGAGGCTACCAAGAGACCCAGTACTTC. The V and J genes are TRBV7-8 and TRBJ2-5; TRBD2 aligns across 13 bases. The CDR3 totals 17 residues. The trim removed 5 bases at V and 0 bases at J, leaving 6 bases unmatched. Germline loops: CDR1 SGHVS, CDR2 FQNEAQ.

This sequence joins TRBV6-4 and TRBJ2-1; the match to TRBD2 covers 10 bases. Germline trimming cut 5 bases from V and 6 bases from J; bases unmatched to any gene: 16. Looked up from germline, CDR1 is MRHNA and CDR2 is SNTAGT. The CDR3 is 18 residues long. The CDR3 is CASSKTSGPLTLSNEQFF. CDR3 bases: TGTGCCAGCAGTAAGACTAGCGGGCCGCTAACACTTTCCAATGAGCAGTTCTTC.

This CDR3 is CASFPVQETQYF. CDR3 bases: TGTGCCAGCTTCCCAGTTCAAGAGACCCAGTACTTC. The genes are TRBV6-5 and TRBJ2-5, with no clear D. With 8 bases removed from V and 2 bases from J, the gap between germline ends came to 9 bases. CDR1 is MNHEY and CDR2 is SVGAGI in the germline V gene. This CDR3 has 12 residues.

The chain uses TRBV7-9 and TRBJ2-7; no definite D call. The CDR3 covers 13 residues. V lost 5 bases to trimming and J lost 6 bases, with 14 bases between them. CDR1 and CDR2 (germline): SEHNR, FQNEAQ (reference sequence). The CDR3 region is CASSLILAGEQYF. CDR3 coding DNA: TGTGCCAGCAGCCTAATATTAGCTGGCGAGCAGTACTTC.